A selection of T cell receptor beta chains follows, all from one sample in a study of T-cell memory formation after mild COVID-19. A single record per CDR3 protein comes from TCRdb applying MiXCR to the 5' RACE reads. Among 200,000 to 250,000 distinct CDR3 sequences, 9.5% were seen once, and the ten largest hold roughly 3.5%. Source material: PBMCs or a T cell subset sorted from them (not recorded which). The receptor source for this set is a man aged 18 to 29 who had mild COVID-19 (a few samples of this study predate the infection). Cell type and time point are not known. Both conserved end residues are part of each CDR3. Each record gives: V gene, D gene, clone size, J gene, CDR3 DNA, CDR3 protein. D genes are given only for firm matches. Size is omitted from some rows. Given values are once, few, many or a class for expanded clones.

TRBV6-4	NA	NA	TRBJ2-3	TGTGCCAGCAGTGTGGTGCTCTCAGATACGCAGTATTTT	CASSVVLSDTQYF
TRBV15	NA	NA	TRBJ2-3	TGTGCCACCAGCCTCCGACCCGTAGGTGCTGATACGCAGTATTTT	CATSLRPVGADTQYF
TRBV18	TRBD1	NA	TRBJ2-7	TGTGCCAGCTCACTACGGGACAGGGCCTACGAGCAGTACTTC	CASSLRDRAYEQYF
TRBV7-8	NA	NA	TRBJ2-3	TGTGCCAGCAGCCAAAGGGTCCCTTCCCGGGATACGCAGTATTTT	CASSQRVPSRDTQYF
TRBV5-1	NA	few	TRBJ2-6	TGCGCCAGCAGCGTAACGGTCTCTGGGGCCAACGTCCTGACTTTC	CASSVTVSGANVLTF
TRBV3-1	NA	NA	TRBJ1-5	TGTGCCAGCAGCTGGGGCGTAGGAGATCAGCCCCAGCATTTT	CASSWGVGDQPQHF
TRBV12-3/TRBV12-4	NA	NA	TRBJ2-5	TGTGCCAGCAGTCAGGGAGGGGGAGGGGTAGAGACCCAGTACTTC	CASSQGGGGVETQYF
TRBV25-1	NA	NA	TRBJ2-5	TGTGCCAGCAGTGGGGATTTCTGGGAGACCCAGTACTTC	CASSGDFWETQYF
TRBV7-8	NA	few	TRBJ2-7	TGTGCCAGCAGCTTAGAAGGAAAGGACTATGACGACGAGCAGTACTTC	CASSLEGKDYDDEQYF
TRBV7-8	NA	many	TRBJ2-2	TGTGCCAGCAACCCACAGCGACAAACGAACACCGGGGAGCTGTTTTTT	CASNPQRQTNTGELFF
TRBV5-1	NA	few	TRBJ2-1	TGCGCCAGCAGAACCCAGGGTAGCTCCTACAATGAGCAGTTCTTC	CASRTQGSSYNEQFF
TRBV19	TRBD1	NA	TRBJ1-4	TGTGCCAGTACCACGACAGGGACGGCTAATGAAAAACTGTTTTTT	CASTTTGTANEKLFF
TRBV3-1	TRBD2	many	TRBJ2-1	TGTGCCAGCAGCCAGTACGCGGGGGGGGCATACAATGAGCAGTTCTTC	CASSQYAGGAYNEQFF
TRBV6-5	NA	NA	TRBJ1-6	TGTGCCAGCAGTTACGGCGAGGGATCACCCCTCCACTTT	CASSYGEGSPLHF
TRBV7-2	NA	NA	TRBJ1-5	TGTGCCAGCAGCTTAGTGGCGCATCAGCCCCAGCATTTT	CASSLVAHQPQHF
TRBV12-3/TRBV12-4	TRBD1	few	TRBJ1-1	TGTGCCAGCAGTTTAGGAGACAGGGGCACTGAAGCTTTCTTT	CASSLGDRGTEAFF
TRBV9	TRBD2	few	TRBJ2-1	TGTGCCAGCACGGATAGCGGGGGTTGGCAGTTCTTC	CASTDSGGWQFF
TRBV3-1	TRBD1	few	TRBJ1-1	TGTGCCAGCAGCCAGGGACAGAAAAGACGGAGGAACACTGAAGCTTTCTTT	CASSQGQKRRRNTEAFF
TRBV28	NA	few	TRBJ1-5	TGTGCCAGCAGGGCAGGGGATCAGCCCCAGCATTTT	CASRAGDQPQHF
TRBV7-8	NA	many	TRBJ2-5	TGTGCCAGCAGCGGTACTAGCTGGCGGGAGACCCAGTACTTC	CASSGTSWRETQYF
TRBV6-6	TRBD1	few	TRBJ1-5	TGTGCCAGCAGTTACAGTACAGGGGCTCAGCCCCAGCATTTT	CASSYSTGAQPQHF
TRBV6-5	NA	few	TRBJ1-1	TGTGCCAGCAGTTACCAGGGGAATGAAGCTTTCTTT	CASSYQGNEAFF
TRBV28	NA	NA	TRBJ2-5	TGTGCCAGCAGAGACCGACACTGGGGCCCCACGAAAGAGACCCAGTACTTC	CASRDRHWGPTKETQYF
TRBV11-2	NA	NA	TRBJ2-3	TGTGCCAGCAACCCCCTAGATACGCAGTATTTT	CASNPLDTQYF
TRBV6-5	NA	many	TRBJ1-2	TGTGCCAGCAGTTCCGACAGTCCCTATGGCTACACCTTC	CASSSDSPYGYTF
TRBV3-1	TRBD2	NA	TRBJ2-5	TGTGCCAGCAGCCCCAGCGGGGGGTTGGAGACCCAGTACTTC	CASSPSGGLETQYF